The 5 T cell receptor beta chains below were found in one sample sequenced in a study of blood T cells in healthy people across ages. Using a J-beta primer mix together with a sample-barcoded 5' primer, a second PCR was run for 7 to 11 cycles. TCRdb re-called the 5' RACE reads through MiXCR, storing one row per CDR3 protein. The profile shows roughly 730,000 distinct CDR3 sequences, roughly 50% of them singletons. Input material: blood. The receptors shown here come from a man aged 35 to 55 in good health.

This chain uses TRBV4-3 with TRBJ2-7, with D possibly TRBD2 on 5 matching bases. Trimming removed 0 bases at V and 6 bases at J, with 15 bases between. The CDR3 extends over 15 amino acids. Germline-derived CDR1 and CDR2 are LGHNA and YSLEER. For the CDR3, the DNA is TGCGCCAGCAGCCAAGATGCCCGGGGAACAGTCGAGCAGTACTTC. The encoded protein is CASSQDARGTVEQYF.

This clonotype came up once. The chain uses TRBV27 and TRBJ2-3, with D tentatively TRBD2 (6 bases). Trimming cost V 2 bases and J 9 bases, with 21 bases left between them. CDR1 and CDR2 (germline): MNHEY, SMNVEV (reference sequence). The CDR3 sequence is 16 residues long. The CDR3 protein is CASSLRNRDFLPTQYF. The CDR3 nucleotides are TGTGCCAGCAGTTTACGTAACCGGGACTTTCTACCGACGCAGTATTTT.

This sequence joins TRBV6-5 and TRBJ2-7; 10 bases match TRBD1. This CDR3 comprises 16 residues. J gave up 5 bases and V 0 bases, and 7 bases lay outside the gene matches. Germline-derived CDR1 and CDR2 are MNHEY and SVGAGI. Here the CDR3 DNA reads TGTGCCAGCAGTTACTCCGGGACAGGGGTCCCCCACGAGCAGTACTTC. Translating gives CASSYSGTGVPHEQYF.

The genes are TRBV9 and TRBJ2-1; tentatively, D is TRBD2 (5 bases). V lost 5 bases and J 13 bases, leaving 22 bases between the germline ends. The germline gives CDR1 SGDLS, CDR2 YYNGEE. The CDR3 length is 14 residues. The CDR3 DNA follows: TGTGCCAGCAGTCCGGCGGGCCAAGGAGAGACCCAGTTCTTC. Translated, it gives CASSPAGQGETQFF.

The V call is TRBV28, the J call TRBJ1-6; 7 nucleotides agree with TRBD1. The ends lost 10 bases at V and 7 bases at J; junction bases unmatched: 16. Germline V lookup: CDR1 MDHEN, CDR2 SYDVKM. The CDR3 has 16 residues. The CDR3 spells CATEQGLSPSNSPLHF. CDR3 bases: TGTGCCACCGAACAGGGGCTCTCCCCCTCAAATTCACCCCTCCACTTT. The complete variable domain, with remaining parts taken from reference TRBV28 and TRBJ1-6, reads DVKVTQSSRYLVKRTGEKVFLECVQDMDHENMFWYRQDPGLGLRLIYFSYDVKMKEKGDIPEGYSVSREKKERFSLILESASTNQTSMYLCATEQGLSPSNSPLHFGNGTRLTVT.